The rows below give T cell receptor beta chains drawn from one sample of a study of regulatory T cells in long-lasting Graves disease. TCRdb independently ran MiXCR on the multiplex PCR reads; one entry per CDR3 protein. The sample carries about 300,000 distinct CDR3 sequences, approximately 20% recorded once. The source material was peripheral blood mononuclear cells (PBMCs), sampled when the disease was refractory, from a patient treated with antithyroid drugs. These receptors originate from a female donor with Graves disease. CDR3s include the opening cysteine and the closing phenylalanine or tryptophan. Each record gives: CDR3 length, clone size, J gene, V gene, D gene, CDR3 protein, CDR3 DNA. A D gene is named only where the DNA matches it firmly. The size field is filled for only some rows; it gives once, few, many or a size class.

17 . TRBJ2-1 TRBV2 . CASRTSLTPSSYNEQFF TGTGCCAGCAGGACTTCCTTAACCCCGAGCTCCTACAATGAGCAGTTCTTC
14 . TRBJ1-1 TRBV6-2/TRBV6-3 . CASSVQDTLTEAFF TGTGCCAGCAGTGTTCAGGACACACTCACTGAAGCTTTCTTT
16 many TRBJ2-5 TRBV7-2 TRBD2 CASSLERVAGSETQYF TGTGCCAGCAGCTTAGAAAGGGTAGCGGGAAGCGAGACCCAGTACTTC
12 many TRBJ2-7 TRBV7-9 . CASSPEIYEQYF TGTGCCAGCAGCCCAGAAATCTACGAGCAGTACTTC
17 many TRBJ2-5 TRBV28 TRBD2 CASSSSGSGRAKETQYF TGTGCCAGCAGTTCGTCAGGGAGTGGGAGGGCGAAAGAGACCCAGTACTTC
16 many TRBJ2-7 TRBV7-2 TRBD1 CASSQAGTGSMYEQYF TGCGCCAGCAGCCAGGCCGGGACAGGGTCGATGTACGAGCAGTACTTC
15 . TRBJ2-7 TRBV6-1 TRBD2 CASSELAGVSYEQYF TGTGCCAGCAGTGAATTGGCGGGAGTTTCCTACGAGCAGTACTTC
16 . TRBJ1-2 TRBV18 TRBD1 CASSPTAQGENYGYTF TGTGCCAGCTCACCGACTGCGCAGGGGGAAAACTATGGCTACACCTTC
13 . TRBJ1-1 TRBV12-3/TRBV12-4 . CASSPDMITEAFF TGTGCCAGCAGTCCAGATATGATCACTGAAGCTTTCTTT
14 . TRBJ1-5 TRBV28 . CASSRTDSNQPQHF TGTGCCAGCAGTAGGACAGATAGCAATCAGCCCCAGCATTTT
16 few TRBJ1-6 TRBV7-9 . CASSLERGDHGSPLHF TGTGCCAGCAGCTTGGAAAGAGGGGATCACGGTTCACCCCTCCACTTT
11 . TRBJ1-3 TRBV27 . CATVAGNTIYF TGTGCCACCGTCGCGGGGAACACCATATATTTT
14 . TRBJ2-3 TRBV9 . CASSAAGRTDTQYF TGTGCCAGCAGCGCCGCCGGCCGCACAGATACGCAGTATTTT
12 many TRBJ1-4 TRBV28 TRBD1 CAYGTGYEKLFF TGTGCCTATGGGACAGGGTATGAAAAACTGTTTTTT
16 few TRBJ2-7 TRBV6-2/TRBV6-3 . CASSYLVPKPGYEQYF TGTGCCAGCAGTTATCTCGTCCCGAAACCGGGTTACGAGCAGTACTTC
16 . TRBJ1-4 TRBV28 . CASSLDLAENSEKLFF TGTGCCAGCAGTTTAGATCTAGCTGAGAATAGTGAAAAACTGTTTTTT
15 many TRBJ2-2 TRBV7-8 . CASSRGGMNTGELFF TGTGCCAGCAGCCGTGGTGGGATGAACACCGGGGAGCTGTTTTTT
13 many TRBJ2-7 TRBV7-9 . CASSRTVSYEQYF TGTGCCAGCAGCCGGACTGTCTCCTACGAGCAGTACTTC
15 few TRBJ1-2 TRBV4-1 TRBD1 CASSRQLQGHFGYTF TGCGCCAGCAGCCGCCAGCTACAGGGGCATTTCGGCTACACCTTC
15 few TRBJ1-5 TRBV28 . CASSFLGRKNQPQHF TGTGCCAGCAGTTTTCTAGGACGGAAGAATCAGCCCCAGCATTTT
19 few TRBJ2-6 TRBV6-1 TRBD1 CASSSWMSGQGAGANVLTF TGTGCCAGCAGTAGTTGGATGTCGGGACAGGGGGCTGGGGCCAACGTCCTGACTTTC
17 . TRBJ1-6 TRBV6-9 TRBD1 CASSYAAVTGVGSPLHF TGTGCCAGCAGTTACGCCGCCGTGACAGGGGTAGGATCACCCCTCCACTTT
19 . TRBJ2-2 TRBV19 TRBD2 CASSIFRGLAGVNTGELFF TGTGCCAGTAGTATATTCAGGGGACTAGCGGGAGTTAACACCGGGGAGCTGTTTTTT
14 many TRBJ1-3 TRBV7-2 TRBD1 CASSSGTVGNTIYF TGTGCCAGCAGCTCCGGGACAGTCGGAAACACCATATATTTT
13 many TRBJ1-1 TRBV19 . CASARAANTEAFF TGTGCCAGTGCGAGGGCAGCGAACACTGAAGCTTTCTTT
12 . TRBJ1-2 TRBV30 . CAWTPGASGYTF TGTGCCTGGACTCCGGGAGCTTCGGGCTACACCTTC
14 . TRBJ2-3 TRBV7-2 . CASSGQGGKDTQYF TGTGCCAGCAGCGGACAGGGAGGGAAAGATACGCAGTATTTT
14 many TRBJ1-5 TRBV6-1 TRBD1 CASSGQGVNQPQHF TGTGCCAGCAGTGGTCAGGGGGTCAATCAGCCCCAGCATTTT
16 many TRBJ1-2 TRBV27 . CASSFAGRGINYGYTF TGTGCCAGCAGTTTTGCGGGTCGGGGGATCAACTATGGCTACACCTTC
15 many TRBJ1-1 TRBV7-9 TRBD1 CASSLFRGQNTEAFF TGTGCCAGCAGCTTATTTAGGGGGCAGAACACTGAAGCTTTCTTT
11 . TRBJ2-5 TRBV28 . CAASDQETQYF TGTGCGGCTAGCGACCAAGAGACCCAGTACTTC
12 many TRBJ2-7 TRBV7-8 . CASSMSPGWQYF TGTGCCAGCAGCATGAGCCCAGGCTGGCAGTACTTC
15 many TRBJ2-7 TRBV11-2 . CASSLDILSSYEQYF TGTGCCAGCAGCCTAGACATACTGAGCTCCTACGAGCAGTACTTC
15 many TRBJ2-6 TRBV28 . CASSPVGVGANVLTF TGTGCCAGCAGCCCCGTGGGGGTTGGGGCCAACGTCCTGACTTTC
17 . TRBJ2-2 TRBV6-1 . CASSSTFGLSNTGELFF TGTGCCAGCAGTTCGACCTTTGGACTCTCGAACACCGGGGAGCTGTTTTTT
18 many TRBJ2-7 TRBV28 . CASSLGGGGAGTAYEQYF TGTGCCAGCAGTTTGGGTGGAGGGGGCGCTGGAACGGCCTACGAGCAGTACTTC
12 many TRBJ1-1 TRBV20-1 TRBD1 CSATGQGVGAFF TGCAGTGCTACGGGACAGGGGGTTGGAGCTTTCTTT
14 . TRBJ1-3 TRBV29-1 . CSVSGTSTGNTIYF TGCAGCGTTTCCGGGACATCCACTGGAAACACCATATATTTT
15 many TRBJ1-4 TRBV18 . CASSPQDGHGEKLFF TGTGCCAGCTCACCACAGGACGGTCACGGTGAAAAACTGTTTTTT
16 . TRBJ1-4 TRBV7-9 . CASSEGGHVWGEKLFF TGTGCCAGCAGCGAAGGGGGGCACGTATGGGGTGAAAAACTGTTTTTT
15 . TRBJ2-2 TRBV28 . CATHDGGENTGELFF TGTGCCACCCACGACGGGGGCGAGAACACCGGGGAGCTGTTTTTT
17 . TRBJ2-2 TRBV6-1 TRBD1 CASMLKPGQGALGELFF TGTGCCAGCATGCTCAAACCGGGACAGGGGGCGCTTGGGGAGCTGTTTTTT
14 few TRBJ2-7 TRBV7-2 TRBD2 CASSLAGGNYEQYF TGTGCCAGCAGCCTAGCGGGGGGGAACTACGAGCAGTACTTC
15 few TRBJ1-3 TRBV28 . CASSFLGTYGNTIYF TGTGCCAGCAGTTTTCTCGGGACCTATGGAAACACCATATATTTT
17 few TRBJ2-1 TRBV28 . CASSLWSAETNNNEQFF TGTGCCAGCAGTTTATGGTCAGCGGAAACGAACAACAATGAGCAGTTCTTC
16 many TRBJ2-4 TRBV28 TRBD1 CASSLEGAASKNIQYF TGTGCCAGCAGTTTAGAGGGGGCAGCGTCCAAAAACATTCAGTACTTC
13 once TRBJ2-5 TRBV20-1 . CSARGSAEETQYF TGCAGTGCTCGAGGATCTGCGGAAGAGACCCAGTACTTC